This TCR beta chain was captured in a study of cytomegalovirus exposure and HLA in healthy donors (dated 2017 in TCRdb). As for the study more broadly: An earlier analysis of 550 to 700 of the donors reported about 250 Gb of sequence data and more than 90 million unique TCR beta sequences from roughly 180 million T cells. An early release that covered several hundred HLA-typed donors contained 300 to 350 gigabases of sequencing data and some 87 million unique TCR sequences. Of the approximately 400 genotyped donors, around 81% fell in the genetic ancestry cluster associated with self-reported Caucasian donors. The study aimed to test whether signatures of past pathogen exposure could be identified by cataloging public T cell receptors. Using immunosequencing, the study profiled T cell repertoires from fewer than 850 subjects and related those repertoires to cytomegalovirus serostatus. A separate validation cohort of about 110 different subjects was used in addition to the roughly 620-subject first cohort. The study combined high-throughput TCR immunosequencing, statistical association of individual TCRs with disease status, and machine learning to predict cytomegalovirus infection status. A later analysis re-analyzed previously published TCR beta repertoires from 500 to 700 donors and added high-resolution HLA genotyping to study TCR occurrence patterns. In the later analysis, no new phenotypic data were used to find candidate immune exposures; instead, reliance was placed on TCR beta sequences and their occurrence across donors. An earlier analysis of 500 to 650 of the donors applied high-throughput TCR beta sequencing to assess whether each TCR beta V gene segment acted as functional or pseudogenic. Donor age, sex, ethnicity and CMV serostatus were compiled together with the repertoire data. Genome-wide SNP genotypes for about 65% of the 666 donors were used in a later genetic analysis, which treated that subset as a discovery cohort. All discovery cohort repertoires had been generated on a single sequencing platform. HLA typing included class I and class II loci at four-digit resolution. The number of typed donors differed by locus: about 629-630 for A, B, C, DRB1 and DQB1; roughly 510 for DQA1; some 610 for DPA1; and about 450 for DPB1. A few DR-DQ haplotypes were treated as single units for association and clustering because of strong linkage in the cohort. Among 398 genotyped donors of the cohort, an average of roughly 240,000 unique TCR beta nucleotide sequences were sequenced per donor, roughly 20% of them non-productive. Paper-wide results and their limitations: Correlated functional status among segregating V segments might reflect linkage disequilibrium, but an unknown experimental factor could not be ruled out. A cluster of highly shared sequence variants was judged likely to represent a technical artifact of the sequencing pipeline. Broadly in line with IMGT annotations, most TCR beta V segments showed up in productive rearrangements about 87% or about 30% of the time in an earlier analysis of several hundred of the donors. The only immune exposure information available for the cohort was CMV serostatus. Some IMGT-functional V segments, including TRBV6-2 and TRBV6-3, could not be distinguished by the 87-base-pair reads and were therefore excluded. Most CMV-associated TCR beta chains appeared to be HLA-restricted in a later analysis, and the HLA associations seemed to be driven largely by CMV exposure. In a later analysis, the rate of TCR association differed among HLA loci, with DRB1 alleles having the most associated TCRs and HLA-C alleles having the fewest. In a later analysis, HLA-associated TCR beta chains were found to be more clonally expanded and to have lower generation probabilities than equally common non-associated chains. Most TCR sequences were seen in very few donors, while some public TCRs were found in many individuals. When HLA alleles, especially DR and DQ, strongly co-occurred, TCR associations were difficult to assign to individual alleles. Roughly uniform sequencing depth across donors was assumed in presence/absence analyses, although this assumption may not hold. The study gave a list of under 200 TCR beta chains associated with cytomegalovirus. An association between a missense DCLRE1C variant and V-gene and J-gene trimming of TCR beta chains was found in a later genetic analysis and replicated in an independent cohort. Compared with the 666-donor mean, donors in an Asian-associated ancestry cluster had fewer N-insertions in productive TCRs, according to a later genetic analysis. A few of the identified cytomegalovirus-associated TCR beta chains were confirmed in vitro to be specific for cytomegalovirus antigens. In a later analysis, some 17,000 TCR beta sequences were associated with specific HLA alleles at a false discovery rate of 0.05. A further reported finding was that TCR beta sequences accurately predicted the HLA-A and HLA-B alleles for most subjects in the first cohort. The authors suggested that the approach could potentially be extended to other disease states and immunological phenotypes. Only TCR beta chains were sequenced in this cohort, and the absence of alpha or paired-chain data limited detectable features. The classifier was reported to diagnose cytomegalovirus status with high specificity and sensitivity in both the original and validation cohorts. According to a later analysis, parvovirus B19, influenza, CMV and Epstein-Barr virus appeared linked to several top co-occurrence clusters. The earlier analysis of 587 of the donors excluded 15 to 20 rarely observed V segments, including chromosome 9 orphons, because counts were too low. Because HLA typing was unavailable for some donors at each locus, only the typed subset was used in association tests.

In total, 666 healthy bone marrow donors made up the cohort. Cohort members were all nominally healthy when sampled, although unrecorded immune exposures were likely present. The donor was CMV seronegative and belonged to the group of approximately 320 seronegative cohort members. Each donor provided a peripheral blood sample, and peripheral blood mononuclear cells were used for TCR beta sequencing. Genomic DNA was extracted from the blood cell samples with the Qiagen DNeasy Blood Extraction Kit. The CDR3 runs 16 residues from the cysteine to the phenylalanine. Just the 48-base CDR3 DNA is kept, in frame starting at base 1. Trimming takes 3 bases off V and 3 bases off J; junction bases not matched to a gene: 11. Sequences WNHNN (CDR1) and SYGVQD (CDR2) are obtained from the germline V gene (reference sequence). Library creation used the immunoSEQ multiplex PCR assay. For the multiplex PCR, a mixture combining 60 forward primers for TCR Vbeta segments and 13 reverse primers for TCR Jbeta segments was used. The CDR3 region of rearranged TCR beta genes was amplified from genomic DNA with a multiplex PCR assay. Amplified TCR beta libraries were sequenced as 87-base-pair reads on the Illumina HiSeq System. In the original analysis: Across the 670 or so repertoires, a later analysis counted tens of millions of unique TCR beta chains, 9 million to 14 million of which were shared by at least two donors. Raw reads were error-corrected and collapsed into unique sequences by a nearest-neighbor algorithm in which closely related sequences were merged to remove PCR and sequencing errors. Alignment of CDR3 sequences to IMGT reference sequences was used to assign V, D and J gene segments. For a sequence to be retained, a match of at least six nucleotides to both a V gene segment and a J gene segment was required. Rearrangements were classified as productive when the CDR3 lacked stop codons and remained in frame with V and J, and all other rearrangements were classified as non-productive. Following IMGT convention, CDR3 was defined as the stretch from the second conserved V-encoded cysteine up to the conserved J-encoded phenylalanine. The earlier analysis of roughly 590 of the donors excluded sequences that lacked an unambiguous match to a single V gene segment. An earlier analysis of over 450 of the donors classified V segments as functional when productive rearrangements were above 56.7% and as segregating when the standard deviation between donors was above 5%. A statistical classification framework was built for diagnosing cytomegalovirus status from the catalog of TCR beta chain sequences. V and J gene assignment, in a later analysis, came from comparing TCR nucleotide sequences with IMGT/GENE-DB human TR gene sequences. A later analysis assigned CDR3 sequences and most-parsimonious VDJ recombination scenarios with the TCRdist pipeline. In a later analysis, every TCR beta chain was defined by the combination of its CDR3 amino acid sequence and its V-gene family, and reads without a unique V-gene family were dropped. In a later analysis, fewer than 600 highly shared, low-generation-probability nucleotide sequences were removed to address suspected cross-contamination and a sequencing artifact. In a later analysis, a clonal expansion index for each public chain was calculated from normalized within-repertoire ranks of inferred template counts. A later analysis computed generation probabilities with a VDJ recombination model fitted to out-of-frame rearrangements, and checked the results against IGoR. In a later analysis, hypergeometric tests were used to score TCR-TCR, TCR-HLA and TCR-CMV co-occurrence, with a repertoire-size bias correction applied to TCR pairs. In a later analysis, false discovery rates were estimated by permuting HLA or CMV assignments 20 times. In a later analysis, co-occurring TCRs were grouped with DBSCAN, and TCRdist sequence similarity was added when clustering was performed within HLA-allele-positive subsets. Co-occurrence clustering excluded repertoires with fewer than 30,000 or more than 120,000 public chains, plus five with anomalous nucleotide sharing. Not all clones reach the TCRdb copy of this immuneACCESS table, which keeps in-frame sequences only. Checked studies attribute under half of the gap to unresolved V genes and leave the rest unexplained. That table furnishes V, J and clone size, whereas the DNA furnished D and trimming. The sample contains 60,000 to 70,000 clones, around 80% of them found a single time. 3.5% to 5% of the sample goes to the ten largest clones.

Regarding this clone: Its specific antigen is unknown. The input lacks base qualities; no much larger clone sits a single base away.

The chain is encoded by TRBV10-1 joined to TRBJ2-7, and 7 junction bases match TRBD1. The TCR comes from a woman aged 25-40 years in good health and CMV-seronegative. Sequenced input: PBMCs. The CDR3 region has the sequence CASSDHRQGPYYEQYF. The DNA sequence follows: TGCGCCAGCAGTGACCATCGACAGGGACCCTACTACGAGCAGTACTTC.